This T cell receptor beta chain is from a study of CD8 T cells in ankylosing spondylitis. The study's findings and limits: Researchers reportedly found disease-linked clones significantly enriched in matched ankylosing spondylitis synovial fluid.

CDR3 length: 15 amino acids. Germline CDR1 is SGHAT and CDR2 is FQNNGV. V lost 5 bases, J lost 9 bases, and 11 bases stayed unmatched. This clonotype was observed many times. No antigen is known for it. Generation of TCR beta libraries employed quantitative 5'-RACE incorporating molecular barcodes. A single record per CDR3 protein comes from TCRdb applying MiXCR to the 5' RACE reads. Of around 330,000 distinct CDR3 sequences in the sample, around 10% were seen once. This TCR came from a female donor with ankylosing spondylitis or in good health (not recorded which). Material: blood, either unsorted or a sorted T cell fraction (not recorded which). The genes are TRBV11-2 and TRBJ2-1; 9 positions agree with TRBD2. The CDR3 sequence is CASSPLAGVTGEQFF. The CDR3 DNA follows: TGTGCCAGCAGCCCATTAGCGGGAGTCACAGGTGAGCAGTTCTTC.